The 21 T cell receptor beta chains below come from one sample, sequenced in a study of neoadjuvant anti-PD-1 for oral cavity cancer. The assay was immunoSEQ multiplex PCR, and TCRdb's table has in-frame clones only and misses some. The sample has fewer than 40,000 clones; 80% to 90% are singletons. The input for sequencing was PBMCs, taken before nivolumab (anti-PD-1) treatment. The receptors derive from a person aged 35-80 years with oral cavity squamous cell carcinoma.

This sequence joins TRBV7-2 and TRBJ2-5, with 7 bases matching TRBD2. The CDR3 consists of 15 residues. CDR1 SGHTA and CDR2 FQGNSA come from the germline V gene. Trimming cost V 0 bases and J 0 bases; bases outside gene matches: 1. The CDR3 loop is CASSLARGYQETQYF. Here the CDR3 DNA reads TGTGCCAGCAGCTTAGCGCGGGGGTACCAAGAGACCCAGTACTTC.

This clone was observed a single time. The chain has TRBV6-5 and TRBJ2-1; no reliable D call. V lost 0 bases and J 9 bases, leaving 9 bases between the germline ends. CDR3 length: 13 residues. In germline, CDR1 is MNHEY, CDR2 SVGAGI. This CDR3 reads CASSYSRVSEQFF. The CDR3 nucleotides are TGTGCCAGCAGTTACTCGAGAGTTTCTGAGCAGTTCTTC.

This clone showed up just a few times. V is TRBV7-9 and J is TRBJ1-1, with D perhaps matching TRBD1 (6 bases). This CDR3 is built from 15 residues. CDR1 is SEHNR, CDR2 FQNEAQ, per germline (reference sequence). The V end was cut by 2 bases, the J end by 0 bases, with 10 bases between. CDR3 coding DNA: TGTGCCAGCAGCTTATCGAGGGGGGTGAACACTGAAGCTTTCTTT. Encoded protein: CASSLSRGVNTEAFF.

The chain has TRBV9 and TRBJ1-4; D unclear. The CDR3 is 15 amino acids. From germline, CDR1 is SGDLS and CDR2 YYNGEE. V was pared by 0 bases and J by 1 base, with 7 bases between. CDR3 sequence reads: CASSVAYGTNEKLFF. CDR3 nucleotide sequence: TGTGCCAGCAGCGTAGCGTACGGAACTAATGAAAAACTGTTTTTT. The entire variable domain, with the rest obtained from reference TRBV9 and TRBJ1-4, is as follows: DSGVTQTPKHLITATGQRVTLRCSPRSGDLSVYWYQQSLDQGLQFLIQYYNGEERAKGNILERFSAQQFPDLHSELNLSSLELGDSALYFCASSVAYGTNEKLFFGSGTQLSVL.

The rearrangement joins TRBV27 to TRBJ1-6; D not resolved. Trimming shortened V by 3 bases and J by 2 bases, and 5 bases separated the two germline ends. Germline CDR1 MNHEY, CDR2 SMNVEV (reference sequence). This CDR3 spans 14 amino acids. For the CDR3, the DNA is TGTGCCAGCAGTTTTGAACCCTATAATTCACCCCTCCACTTT. It yields the protein CASSFEPYNSPLHF.

This chain joins TRBV18 and TRBJ1-6; perhaps TRBD1 as D (6 bases). The germline CDR1 and CDR2 sequences are KGHSH and LQKENI. V lost 4 bases, J lost 9 bases, and 10 bases lay in between. The CDR3 covers 13 residues. The CDR3 DNA reads TGTGCCAGCTCACAGGGGGAGGCTTCACCCCTCCACTTT. Its protein is CASSQGEASPLHF.

This clone was recorded once. V usage is TRBV4-3 and J usage is TRBJ2-7; D not resolved. There are 14 residues in the CDR3. The V gene lost 4 bases and the J gene lost 3 bases, with 13 bases spanning the gap. In germline, CDR1 is LGHNA, CDR2 YSLEER. The CDR3 nucleotides are TGCGCCAGCAGCCCCCAGCCAGGTAACTACGAGCAGTACTTC. Its protein is CASSPQPGNYEQYF.

J is TRBJ2-3 and V is TRBV5-1; D not certain. Germline V gene sequence: CDR1 SGHRS, CDR2 YFSETQ. The CDR3 runs to 16 residues. Trimming shortened V by 0 bases and J by 0 bases, and 11 bases separated the two germline ends. The CDR3 region is CASSLGSSTSTDTQYF. Here the CDR3 DNA reads TGCGCCAGCAGCTTGGGGTCCAGTACTAGCACAGATACGCAGTATTTT. Looking up the rest from reference TRBV5-1 and TRBJ2-3 gives the full variable domain: KAGVTQTPRYLIKTRGQQVTLSCSPISGHRSVSWYQQTPGQGLQFLFEYFSETQRNKGNFPGRFSGRQFSNSRSEMNVSTLELGDSALYLCASSLGSSTSTDTQYFGPGTRLTVL.

J is TRBJ1-2 and V is TRBV5-6; TRBD1 matches 8 bases. V dropped 5 bases and J dropped 2; count of bases not matched to a gene: 5. The CDR3 covers 14 residues. Germline values: CDR1 SGHDT, CDR2 YYEEEE. The CDR3 loop reads CASSPGGANYGYTF. The CDR3 DNA reads as TGTGCCAGCAGTCCAGGGGGCGCGAACTATGGCTACACCTTC. Based on the CDR3 plus reference TRBV5-6 and TRBJ1-2, the full variable domain is DAGVTQSPTHLIKTRGQQVTLRCSPKSGHDTVSWYQQALGQGPQFIFQYYEEEERQRGNFPDRFSGHQFPNYSSELNVNALLLGDSALYLCASSPGGANYGYTFGSGTRLTVV.

V usage is TRBV7-2 and J usage is TRBJ1-6; TRBD1 might be the D (6 bases). The germline V gene has CDR1 SGHTA and CDR2 FQGNSA. This CDR3 has 15 amino acids. The V end was cut by 0 bases, the J end by 8 bases, with 11 bases between. The DNA for the CDR3 is TGTGCCAGCAGCTTAGCCGGGGGGCCAGATTCACCCCTCCACTTT. It is translated as CASSLAGGPDSPLHF.

The chain uses TRBV29-1 and TRBJ2-5; D gene unclear. V lost 1 base and J 5 bases, leaving 11 bases between the germline ends. Germline V gene data show CDR1 as SQVTM and CDR2 as ANQGSEA. This CDR3 spans 13 amino acids. The CDR3 nucleotides read TGCAGCGTTGAAGCCGCCCTCTGGGAGACCCAGTACTTC. Translation: CSVEAALWETQYF.

This clone was found once. V gene TRBV27 combines with J gene TRBJ1-4; D possibly corresponds to TRBD1 (5 bases). V shed 2 bases and J shed 0 bases, with 7 bases lying between them. The V gene's germline CDR1 is MNHEY and CDR2 SMNVEV (reference sequence). The CDR3 is 15 amino acids. The CDR3 spells CASSLQGATNEKLFF. In DNA form, the CDR3 reads TGTGCCAGCAGTTTACAGGGTGCAACTAATGAAAAACTGTTTTTT.

The CDR3 nucleotides are TGTGCCAGCTCACCACAGGGATTCGGCACTGAAGCTTTCTTT. It yields the protein CASSPQGFGTEAFF. The chain joins TRBV18 to TRBJ1-1, with D unclear. The germline CDR1 and CDR2 sequences are KGHSH and LQKENI. V was shortened by 1 base and J by 4 bases, with 10 bases between the two germline ends. The CDR3 loop spans 14 amino acids. The full variable domain, with the rest looked up from reference TRBV18 and TRBJ1-1, is NAGVMQNPRHLVRRRGQEARLRCSPMKGHSHVYWYRQLPEEGLKFMVYLQKENIIDESGMPKERFSAEFPKEGPSILRIQQVVRGDSAAYFCASSPQGFGTEAFFGQGTRLTVV.

This chain connects TRBV19 to TRBJ1-2; possible D gene TRBD1, 5 bases. The germline V gene has CDR1 LNHDA and CDR2 SQIVND (reference sequence). The CDR3 covers 14 residues. V lost 0 bases and J 7 bases, leaving 12 bases between the germline ends. This CDR3 reads CASSIDGTRGGYTF. The CDR3 DNA reads as TGTGCCAGTAGTATAGACGGGACTCGGGGTGGCTACACCTTC.

The rearrangement links TRBV7-3 to TRBJ1-2, with D possibly being TRBD1 (5 bases). Germline lookup yields CDR1 SGHTA and CDR2 FQGTGA. The V gene lost 5 bases and the J gene lost 0 bases, with 19 bases spanning the gap. This CDR3 contains 17 residues. The CDR3 loop is CASSLRRDGPSNYGYTF. The CDR3 nucleotides read TGTGCCAGCAGCCTTAGAAGGGACGGCCCTTCTAACTATGGCTACACCTTC.

The gene calls are TRBV12-5 and TRBJ1-1; D gene uncertain. The V end lost 0 bases, the J end lost 5 bases, and 13 bases lay between the germline ends. This CDR3 contains 15 residues. Per germline, CDR1 LGHNT and CDR2 FRNRAP. CDR3 protein: CASGLVLTSGTEAFF. Written as DNA, the CDR3 is TGTGCTAGTGGTTTGGTACTTACCTCGGGGACTGAAGCTTTCTTT.

This rearrangement joins TRBV5-1 to TRBJ2-2, with no clear D. There are 15 residues in the CDR3. In germline, CDR1 is SGHRS, CDR2 YFSETQ. V lost 0 bases, J lost 3 bases, and 9 bases lay in between. CDR3 protein: CASSLVASYTGELFF. The DNA for the CDR3 is TGCGCCAGCAGCTTGGTAGCCAGTTACACCGGGGAGCTGTTTTTT.

This chain connects TRBV4-3 to TRBJ2-3; 7 nucleotides agree with TRBD1. CDR1 and CDR2 from the germline V gene are LGHNA and YSLEER. The CDR3 consists of 16 residues. Trimming at V came to 1 base and at J to 0 bases, leaving 4 bases not matched to a gene. The CDR3 region is CASSQGQGESTDTQYF. In DNA, the CDR3 is TGCGCCAGCAGCCAAGGACAGGGCGAAAGCACAGATACGCAGTATTTT.

The V and J genes are TRBV10-3 and TRBJ2-3; 10 bases line up with TRBD2. Germline CDR1 is ENHRY and CDR2 is SYGVKD. Losses at the gene ends were 7 bases for V and 2 bases for J; bases not matched to a gene: 3. The CDR3 is made up of 14 amino acids. CDR3 residues: CAITGTSDTDTQYF. CDR3 DNA: TGTGCCATCACCGGGACTAGCGACACAGATACGCAGTATTTT.

CDR3 sequence: CASSLRDRVNTGELFF. CDR3 sequence (DNA): TGCGCCAGCAGCTTGCGGGACAGGGTTAACACCGGGGAGCTGTTTTTT. The chain combines TRBV5-1 with TRBJ2-2, with 9 bases aligning to TRBD1. Trimming cost V 1 base and J 2 bases; bases outside gene matches: 3. CDR3 size: 16 residues. The germline V gene has CDR1 SGHRS and CDR2 YFSETQ. Based on the CDR3 plus reference TRBV5-1 and TRBJ2-2, the full variable domain is KAGVTQTPRYLIKTRGQQVTLSCSPISGHRSVSWYQQTPGQGLQFLFEYFSETQRNKGNFPGRFSGRQFSNSRSEMNVSTLELGDSALYLCASSLRDRVNTGELFFGEGSRLTVL.

In its sample, this clone was seen once. The chain uses TRBV11-2 and TRBJ1-4; 12 bases line up with TRBD1. The CDR3 is 15 amino acids. Trimming at V came to 4 bases and at J to 9 bases, leaving 6 bases not matched to a gene. The germline gives CDR1 SGHAT, CDR2 FQNNGV. This CDR3 is CASSSPGTGGKKLFF. The CDR3 coding sequence is TGTGCCAGCAGCTCGCCCGGGACAGGGGGCAAAAAACTGTTTTTT.